This entry lists 11 T cell receptor beta chains sequenced from one sample in a study of shared clonotypes between healthy human individuals (dated by TCRdb to the early 2020s). Library preparation was by the immunoSEQ multiplex PCR assay. The table was pulled from immuneACCESS by TCRdb, which kept in-frame rearrangements only. Such tables lose some clones; where checked, under half of the loss comes from unresolved V genes, and the rest has no known cause. Across this sample there are roughly 590,000 clones, with around 95% seen only once. Around 0.11% of the sample belongs to the ten largest clones. CD8 naive samples were obtained by positive selection for CCR7 among CD45RO-negative cells, yielding a CD45RA+CCR7+ population from which TemRA cells were excluded. The sample consisted of naive CD8+ T cells sorted from blood. What the cell subset or site label conveys for this sample: CD45RA+CCR7+. Receptors were obtained from a woman in her thirties in good health.

Here the CDR3 reads CASPGRPSGNTIYF. In DNA form, the CDR3 reads TGTGCCAGCCCGGGACGGCCATCTGGAAACACCATATATTTT. The gene calls are TRBV27 and TRBJ1-3, with a tentative D call TRBD1 (5 bases). The CDR3 spans 14 residues. Trimming took 8 bases from V and 1 from J, leaving 12 bases between them. Germline-derived CDR1 and CDR2 are MNHEY and SMNVEV (reference sequence).

The gene calls are TRBV5-8 and TRBJ2-7; no firm D call. The length of the CDR3 is 15 residues. CDR1 SGHTS and CDR2 YDEGEE come from the germline V gene. The V gene lost 4 bases and the J gene lost 4 bases, with 18 bases spanning the gap. CDR3 sequence: CASSPMGIVIYEQYF. CDR3 coding DNA: TGTGCCAGCAGCCCAATGGGGATCGTCATATACGAGCAGTACTTC. The full variable domain, rest sourced from reference TRBV5-8 and TRBJ2-7, is EAGVTQSPTHLIKTRGQQATLRCSPISGHTSVYWYQQALGLGLQFLLWYDEGEERNRGNFPPRFSGRQFPNYSSELNVNALELEDSALYLCASSPMGIVIYEQYFGPGTRLTVT.

This clone was detected once. The J gene is TRBJ2-7, the V gene TRBV2, with 7 bases matching TRBD2. The length of the CDR3 is 14 residues. In germline, CDR1 is SNHLY, CDR2 FYNNEI. The ends lost 7 bases at V and 7 bases at J; junction bases unmatched: 13. For the CDR3, the DNA is TGTGCCAGCAATCCGAAGACTAGCTTCGGAGAGCAGTACTTC. Its translation: CASNPKTSFGEQYF. Together with reference TRBV2 and TRBJ2-7, the CDR3 gives the full variable domain: EPEVTQTPSHQVTQMGQEVILRCVPISNHLYFYWYRQILGQKVEFLVSFYNNEISEKSEIFDDQFSVERPDGSNFTLKIRSTKLEDSAMYFCASNPKTSFGEQYFGPGTRLTVT.

The chain combines TRBV19 with TRBJ2-1; D tentatively fits TRBD1 or TRBD2 (5 bases each). Germline V gives CDR1 LNHDA, CDR2 SQIVND (reference sequence). With 5 bases removed from V and 3 bases from J, the gap between germline ends came to 11 bases. The length of the CDR3 is 14 residues. CDR3 nucleotide sequence: TGTGCCAGTAGTCACGGGGCGGACTACAATGAGCAGTTCTTC. Translated: CASSHGADYNEQFF. The variable domain in full, with the rest retrieved from reference TRBV19 and TRBJ2-1, is DGGITQSPKYLFRKEGQNVTLSCEQNLNHDAMYWYRQDPGQGLRLIYYSQIVNDFQKGDIAEGYSVSREKKESFPLTVTSAQKNPTAFYLCASSHGADYNEQFFGPGTRLTVL.

The chain has TRBV19 and TRBJ1-5, with 7 bases identical to TRBD1. Germline CDR1 is LNHDA and CDR2 is SQIVND (reference sequence). Unmatched junction bases numbered 11, after V lost 7 bases and J lost 5 bases. This CDR3 comprises 15 residues. The CDR3 DNA reads TGTGCCAGTACCACCCGGGACAGATTAGATCAGCCCCAGCATTTT. Translation: CASTTRDRLDQPQHF.

The rearrangement links TRBV6-5 to TRBJ2-2, with 10 bases lining up with TRBD1. CDR3 size: 14 residues. Germline trimming cut 4 bases from V and 4 bases from J; bases unmatched to any gene: 0. Per germline, CDR1 MNHEY and CDR2 SVGAGI. The CDR3: CASSWTGGTGELFF. CDR3 nucleotide sequence: TGTGCCAGCAGTTGGACAGGGGGCACCGGGGAGCTGTTTTTT.

CDR3 sequence: CASTLGDTTYEQYF. CDR3 DNA sequence: TGTGCCAGCACCCTGGGGGATACTACCTACGAGCAGTACTTC. The rearrangement uses TRBV28 and TRBJ2-7; either TRBD1 or TRBD2 may supply D (5 bases each). The V end was cut by 7 bases, the J end by 2 bases, with 15 bases between. Germline CDR1 reads MDHEN; CDR2 reads SYDVKM. CDR3 size: 14 residues.

The chain is built from TRBV27 and TRBJ2-3; D is unresolved. The CDR3 has 14 amino acids. Germline V gives CDR1 MNHEY, CDR2 SMNVEV (reference sequence). The germline V and J ends were trimmed by 5 bases and 3 bases, with 12 bases remaining between them. The CDR3 reads CASSLRLRTDTQYF. The CDR3 region has the DNA TGTGCCAGCAGTCTCAGACTCAGAACAGATACGCAGTATTTT.

The chain uses TRBV27 and TRBJ2-1; D is perhaps TRBD2 (6 bases). V was pared by 7 bases and J by 0 bases, with 10 bases between. This CDR3 contains 14 residues. Germline CDR1 reads MNHEY; CDR2 reads SMNVEV (reference sequence). CDR3 DNA sequence: TGTGCCAGCATGGGGGGAAGCTCCTACAATGAGCAGTTCTTC. Translated: CASMGGSSYNEQFF.

The V gene is TRBV5-5, the J gene TRBJ1-4, with TRBD1 identical over 7 bases. The germline V gene has CDR1 SGHKS and CDR2 YYEKEE (reference sequence). The CDR3 runs to 18 residues. The V and J ends lost 3 bases and 4 bases, in that order; junction bases with no gene match: 15. CDR3: CASSSRSRQGSSNEKLFF. CDR3 nucleotides: TGTGCCAGCAGCTCACGAAGTCGACAGGGATCCAGTAATGAAAAACTGTTTTTT.

The DNA for the CDR3 is TGTGCCAGCAGTTATAATCTACAGGGTAGAGAGGGCTACACCTTC. Amino acids: CASSYNLQGREGYTF. The rearrangement joins TRBV2 to TRBJ1-2; possible D gene TRBD1, 6 bases. The V gene lost 5 bases and the J gene lost 8 bases, with 21 bases spanning the gap. This CDR3 has 15 amino acids. CDR1 is SNHLY, CDR2 FYNNEI, per germline. Full variable domain (missing parts from reference TRBV2 and TRBJ1-2): EPEVTQTPSHQVTQMGQEVILRCVPISNHLYFYWYRQILGQKVEFLVSFYNNEISEKSEIFDDQFSVERPDGSNFTLKIRSTKLEDSAMYFCASSYNLQGREGYTFGSGTRLTVV.